This entry features one T cell receptor beta chain sequence. Its antigen is as yet unknown. Processed graft tissue released its intraepithelial and lamina propria lymphocytes. These data come from a study of graft-versus-host responses after intestinal transplantation. Study overall: Recipients had multivisceral, liver-intestinal, or isolated intestinal transplants.

Study-wide points: There were GvH clones found in recipient marrow, and some of them appeared first in ileum or blood. Within the allografts of patients who had graft-donor T cell macrochimerism, graft-versus-host to host-versus-graft clonal ratios were high.

Trimming stripped 0 bases from V and 8 bases from J, with 16 bases between. The CDR3 extends over 15 amino acids. The germline CDR1 and CDR2 sequences are GTSNPN and SVGIG (reference sequence). Clones were sequenced by immunoSEQ multiplex PCR, and TCRdb holds only the in-frame ones, with some missing. The table lists some 8,000 clones, 60% to 70% of them singletons, with 9.3% in the top ten. The starting material was ileum tissue, obtained 450 to 470 days after transplant. This rearrangement joins TRBV30 to TRBJ1-4, with a tentative D call TRBD1 (5 bases). This receptor was identified in a human patient who received an intestinal transplant, so some T cells may come from the graft donor. CDR3: CAWSVIQGGEEKLFF. DNA for the CDR3: TGTGCCTGGAGTGTAATCCAGGGTGGCGAGGAAAAACTGTTTTTT.